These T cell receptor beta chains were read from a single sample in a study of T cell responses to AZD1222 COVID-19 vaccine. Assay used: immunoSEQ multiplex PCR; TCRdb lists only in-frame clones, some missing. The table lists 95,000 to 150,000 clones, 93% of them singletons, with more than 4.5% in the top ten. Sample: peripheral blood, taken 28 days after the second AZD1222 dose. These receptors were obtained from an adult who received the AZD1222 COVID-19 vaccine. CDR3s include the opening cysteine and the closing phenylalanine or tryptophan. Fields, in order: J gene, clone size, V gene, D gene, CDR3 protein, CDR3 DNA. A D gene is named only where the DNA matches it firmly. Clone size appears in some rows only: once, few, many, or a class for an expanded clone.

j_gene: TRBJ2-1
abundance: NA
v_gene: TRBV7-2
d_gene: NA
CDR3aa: CASSFGSRNYNEQFF
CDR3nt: TGTGCCAGCAGCTTCGGGAGTCGGAACTACAATGAGCAGTTCTTC

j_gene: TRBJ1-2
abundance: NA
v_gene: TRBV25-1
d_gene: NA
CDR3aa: CASSESGYGYTF
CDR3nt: TGTGCCAGCAGTGAATCGGGCTATGGCTACACCTTC

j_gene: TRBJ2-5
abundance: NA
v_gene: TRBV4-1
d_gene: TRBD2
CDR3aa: CASSSSGSGETQYF
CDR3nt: TGCGCCAGCAGCTCTAGCGGGTCGGGGGAGACCCAGTACTTC

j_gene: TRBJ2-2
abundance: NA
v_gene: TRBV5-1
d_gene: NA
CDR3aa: CASSQGRNTGELFF
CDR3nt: TGCGCCAGCAGTCAGGGAAGGAACACCGGGGAGCTGTTTTTT

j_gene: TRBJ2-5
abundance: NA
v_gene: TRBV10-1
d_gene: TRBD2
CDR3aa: CASSESGRGGQETQYF
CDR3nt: TGCGCCAGCAGTGAGTCTGGGCGGGGGGGCCAAGAGACCCAGTACTTC

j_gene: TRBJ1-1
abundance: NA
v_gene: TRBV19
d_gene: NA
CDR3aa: CASSQSGTGNTEAFF
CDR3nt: TGTGCCAGTAGTCAATCCGGGACGGGGAACACTGAAGCTTTCTTT

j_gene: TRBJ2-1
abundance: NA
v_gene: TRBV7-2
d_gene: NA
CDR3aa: CASSLAADSYNEQFF
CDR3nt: TGTGCCAGCAGCTTAGCAGCGGACTCCTACAATGAGCAGTTCTTC

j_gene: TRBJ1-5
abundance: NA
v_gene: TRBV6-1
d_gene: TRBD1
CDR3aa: CASSEVGGRQPQHF
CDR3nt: TGTGCCAGCAGTGAAGTAGGGGGCAGGCAGCCCCAGCATTTT

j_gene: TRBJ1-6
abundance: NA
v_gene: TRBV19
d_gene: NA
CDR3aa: CASSIDHTNSPLHF
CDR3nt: TGTGCCAGTAGTATAGATCACACGAATTCACCCCTCCACTTT

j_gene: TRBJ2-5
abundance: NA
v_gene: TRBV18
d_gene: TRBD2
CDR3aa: CASSPSWGGQETQYF
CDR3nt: TGTGCCAGCTCACCATCATGGGGGGGCCAAGAGACCCAGTACTTC

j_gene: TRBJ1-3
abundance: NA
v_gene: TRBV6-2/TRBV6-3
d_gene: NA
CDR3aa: CASSFRVPGNTIYF
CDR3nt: TGTGCCAGCAGCTTCAGAGTTCCTGGAAACACCATATATTTT

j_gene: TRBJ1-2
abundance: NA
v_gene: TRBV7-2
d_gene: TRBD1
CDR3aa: CASSQTWTGRRINYGYTF
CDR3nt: TGTGCCAGCAGCCAGACATGGACAGGTAGAAGGATTAACTATGGCTACACCTTC

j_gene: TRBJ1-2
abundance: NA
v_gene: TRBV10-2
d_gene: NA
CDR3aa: CASRQVGGYTF
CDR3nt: TGCGCCAGCAGACAGGTGGGCGGCTACACCTTC

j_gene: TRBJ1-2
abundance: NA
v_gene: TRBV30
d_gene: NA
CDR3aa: CAWSAPCGYTF
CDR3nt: TGTGCCTGGAGTGCCCCGTGTGGCTACACCTTC

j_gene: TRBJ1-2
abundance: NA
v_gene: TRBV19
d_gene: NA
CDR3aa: CASYDSFIYGYTF
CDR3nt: TGTGCCAGTTACGACAGCTTTATCTATGGCTACACCTTC

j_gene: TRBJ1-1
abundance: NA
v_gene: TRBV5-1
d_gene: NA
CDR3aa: CASIPGLGAKADTEAFF
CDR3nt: TGCGCCAGCATCCCTGGGTTGGGGGCCAAGGCTGACACTGAAGCTTTCTTT

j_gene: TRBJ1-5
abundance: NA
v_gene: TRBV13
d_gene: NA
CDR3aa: CASSIRRGSNQPQHF
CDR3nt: TGTGCCAGCAGCATCCGAAGGGGGAGCAATCAGCCCCAGCATTTT

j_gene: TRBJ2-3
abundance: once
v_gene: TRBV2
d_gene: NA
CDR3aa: CASKGGSGPDTQYF
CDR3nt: TGTGCCAGCAAGGGGGGTTCTGGGCCAGATACGCAGTATTTT

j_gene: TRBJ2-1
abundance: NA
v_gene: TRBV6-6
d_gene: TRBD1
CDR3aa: CASSRGTGGLYNEQFF
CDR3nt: TGTGCCAGCAGCCGAGGGACAGGGGGCCTCTACAATGAGCAGTTCTTC

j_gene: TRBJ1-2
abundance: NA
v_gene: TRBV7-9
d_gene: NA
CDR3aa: CASSFSLTGGGGYTF
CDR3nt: TGTGCCAGCAGCTTTTCCCTAACGGGGGGAGGCGGCTACACCTTC

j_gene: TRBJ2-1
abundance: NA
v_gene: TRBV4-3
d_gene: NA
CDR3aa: CASSQYSTGEQFF
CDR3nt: TGCGCCAGCAGCCAGTACTCTACGGGAGAGCAGTTCTTC

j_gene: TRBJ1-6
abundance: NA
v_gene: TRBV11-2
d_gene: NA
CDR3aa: CASSLEGGGRSPLHF
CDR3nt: TGTGCCAGCAGCTTAGAAGGTGGCGGTCGTTCACCCCTCCACTTT

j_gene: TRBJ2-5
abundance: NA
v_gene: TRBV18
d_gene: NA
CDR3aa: CASSRSNKGTGETQYF
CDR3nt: TGTGCCAGCTCACGTTCTAACAAGGGGACCGGGGAGACCCAGTACTTC

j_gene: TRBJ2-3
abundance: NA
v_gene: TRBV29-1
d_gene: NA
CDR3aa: CSVELNTDTQYF
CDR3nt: TGCAGCGTTGAGCTGAACACAGATACGCAGTATTTT

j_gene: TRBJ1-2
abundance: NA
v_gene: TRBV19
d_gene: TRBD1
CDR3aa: CASSTGQGRNYGYTF
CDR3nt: TGTGCCAGTAGCACTGGACAGGGTAGAAACTATGGCTACACCTTC

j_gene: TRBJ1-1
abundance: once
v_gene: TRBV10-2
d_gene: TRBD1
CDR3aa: CASSGTGGRNTEAFF
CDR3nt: TGCGCCAGCAGTGGGACAGGGGGCCGGAACACTGAAGCTTTCTTT

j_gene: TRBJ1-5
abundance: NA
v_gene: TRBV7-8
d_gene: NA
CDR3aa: CASSLDHLSQPQHF
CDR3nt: TGTGCCAGCAGCTTAGACCACCTCAGTCAGCCCCAGCATTTT

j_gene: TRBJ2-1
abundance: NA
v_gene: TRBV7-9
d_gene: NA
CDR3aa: CASSHNEQFF
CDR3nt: TGTGCCAGCAGCCACAATGAGCAGTTCTTC

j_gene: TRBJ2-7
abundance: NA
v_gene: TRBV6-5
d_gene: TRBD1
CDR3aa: CASSTGEYYEQYF
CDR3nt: TGTGCCAGCAGTACAGGGGAATACTACGAGCAGTACTTC

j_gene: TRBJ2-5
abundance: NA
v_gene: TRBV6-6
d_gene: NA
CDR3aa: CASSPGRGKTQYF
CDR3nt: TGTGCCAGCAGCCCTGGCCGTGGGAAGACCCAGTACTTC

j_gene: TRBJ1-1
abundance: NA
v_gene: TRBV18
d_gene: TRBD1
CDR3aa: CASSPRQGSNTEAFF
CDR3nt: TGTGCCAGCTCACCACGACAGGGCTCGAACACTGAAGCTTTCTTT

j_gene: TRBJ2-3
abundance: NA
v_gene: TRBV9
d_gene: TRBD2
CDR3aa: CASSLAGGGGTQYF
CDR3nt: TGTGCCAGCAGCTTAGCGGGGGGAGGCGGGACGCAGTATTTT

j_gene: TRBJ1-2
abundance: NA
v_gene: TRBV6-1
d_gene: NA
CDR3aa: CASSEAMAGLRGYTF
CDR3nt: TGTGCCAGCAGTGAAGCGATGGCAGGCCTTAGGGGCTACACCTTC

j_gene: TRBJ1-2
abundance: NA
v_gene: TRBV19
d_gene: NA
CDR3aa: CASSPRDRGYGYTF
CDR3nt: TGTGCCAGTAGTCCCCGGGACCGGGGCTATGGCTACACCTTC

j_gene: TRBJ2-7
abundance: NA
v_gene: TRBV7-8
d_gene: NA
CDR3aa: CASSLVLRNYEQYF
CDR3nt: TGTGCCAGCAGCTTAGTTCTGAGAAACTACGAGCAGTACTTC

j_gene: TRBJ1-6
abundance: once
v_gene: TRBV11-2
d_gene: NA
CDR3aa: CASSLSHSSYNSPLHF
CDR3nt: TGTGCCAGCAGCCTCAGCCATAGCTCCTATAATTCACCCCTCCACTTT

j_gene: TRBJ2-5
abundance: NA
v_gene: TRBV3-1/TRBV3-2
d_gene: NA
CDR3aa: CASSQDGKRRETQYF
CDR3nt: TGTGCCAGCAGCCAAGATGGAAAGCGACGGGAGACCCAGTACTTC

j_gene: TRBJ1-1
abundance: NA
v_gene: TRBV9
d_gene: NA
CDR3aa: CASSSVGTEAFF
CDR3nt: TGTGCCAGCAGTTCAGTCGGCACTGAAGCTTTCTTT

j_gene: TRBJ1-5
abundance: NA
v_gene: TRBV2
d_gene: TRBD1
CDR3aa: CASGSGTGDQPQHF
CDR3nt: TGTGCCAGTGGATCCGGGACAGGAGATCAGCCCCAGCATTTT

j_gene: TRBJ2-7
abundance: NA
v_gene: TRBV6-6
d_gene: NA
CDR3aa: CASSYSGAIYEQYF
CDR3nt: TGTGCCAGCAGTTACTCGGGGGCCATCTACGAGCAGTACTTC

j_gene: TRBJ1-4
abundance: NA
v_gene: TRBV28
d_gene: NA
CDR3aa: CASSSYRAELEKLFF
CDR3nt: TGTGCCAGCAGTTCCTACAGGGCGGAACTCGAAAAACTGTTTTTT

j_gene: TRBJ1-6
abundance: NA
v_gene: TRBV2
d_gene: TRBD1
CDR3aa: CASSQQGARISPLHF
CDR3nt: TGTGCCAGCAGCCAACAGGGGGCGCGGATTTCACCCCTCCACTTT

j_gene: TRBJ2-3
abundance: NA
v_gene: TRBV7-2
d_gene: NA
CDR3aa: CASSLQSTDTQYF
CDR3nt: TGTGCCAGCAGCTTGCAGTCCACAGATACGCAGTATTTT

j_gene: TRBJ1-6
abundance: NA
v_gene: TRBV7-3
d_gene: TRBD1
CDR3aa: CASSSDRAGSPLHF
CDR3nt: TGTGCCAGCAGCTCGGACAGGGCTGGGTCACCCCTCCACTTT

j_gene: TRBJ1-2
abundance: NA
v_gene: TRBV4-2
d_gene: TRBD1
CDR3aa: CASSQERGQGSGGYTF
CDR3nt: TGTGCCAGCAGCCAAGAGAGGGGACAGGGGTCAGGTGGCTACACCTTC

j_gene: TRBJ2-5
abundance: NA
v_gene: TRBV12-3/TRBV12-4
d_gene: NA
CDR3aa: CASSFGGVETQYF
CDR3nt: TGTGCCAGCAGTTTTGGAGGGGTGGAGACCCAGTACTTC

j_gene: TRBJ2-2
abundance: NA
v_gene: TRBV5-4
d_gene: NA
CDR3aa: CASSPTSGHTGELFF
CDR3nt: TGTGCCAGCAGCCCAACCTCCGGGCACACCGGGGAGCTGTTTTTT

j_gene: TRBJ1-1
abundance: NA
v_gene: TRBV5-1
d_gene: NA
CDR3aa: CASSLATTGSAGAFF
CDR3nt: TGCGCCAGCAGCTTGGCCACTACAGGCTCCGCGGGAGCTTTCTTT

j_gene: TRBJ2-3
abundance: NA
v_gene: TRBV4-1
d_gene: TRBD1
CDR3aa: CASSLGQGIDTQYF
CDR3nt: TGCGCCAGCAGCCTGGGACAGGGGATAGATACGCAGTATTTT

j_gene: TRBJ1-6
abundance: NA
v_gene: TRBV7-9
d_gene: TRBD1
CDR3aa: CASSQTGTGFSPLHF
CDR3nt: TGTGCCAGCAGCCAGACCGGGACAGGGTTTTCACCCCTCCACTTT

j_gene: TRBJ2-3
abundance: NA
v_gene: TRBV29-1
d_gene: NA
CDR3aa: CSVDGLSGADTQYF
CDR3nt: TGCAGCGTCGACGGGCTTTCTGGCGCAGATACGCAGTATTTT

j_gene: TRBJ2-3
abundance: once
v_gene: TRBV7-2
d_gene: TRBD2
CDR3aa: CASSLAGRGGFTDTQYF
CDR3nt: TGTGCCAGCAGCTTAGCCGGGCGGGGGGGATTCACAGATACGCAGTATTTT

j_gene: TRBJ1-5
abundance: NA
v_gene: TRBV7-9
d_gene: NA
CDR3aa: CASSPGTTLSNQPQHF
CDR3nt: TGTGCCAGCAGCCCCGGGACAACTCTTAGCAATCAGCCCCAGCATTTT

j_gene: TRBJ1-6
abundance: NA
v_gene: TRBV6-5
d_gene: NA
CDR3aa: CASSSPDSPLHF
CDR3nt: TGTGCCAGCAGTTCCCCTGATTCACCCCTCCACTTT

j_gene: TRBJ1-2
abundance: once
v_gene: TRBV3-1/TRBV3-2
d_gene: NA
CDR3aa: CASSQAAVGGYTF
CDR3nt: TGTGCCAGCAGCCAAGCGGCGGTGGGGGGCTACACCTTC

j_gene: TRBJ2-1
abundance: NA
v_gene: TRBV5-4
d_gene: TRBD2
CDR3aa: CASSLLMASGNNEQFF
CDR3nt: TGTGCCAGCAGCTTGTTAATGGCTAGCGGAAATAATGAGCAGTTCTTC

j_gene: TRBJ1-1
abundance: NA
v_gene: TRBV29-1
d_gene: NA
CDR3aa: CSVESGGTAEAFF
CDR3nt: TGCAGCGTTGAGTCCGGGGGCACGGCTGAAGCTTTCTTT

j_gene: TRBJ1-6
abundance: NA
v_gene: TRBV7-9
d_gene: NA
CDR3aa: CASSPGQGHSPLHF
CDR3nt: TGTGCCAGCAGCCCAGGACAAGGTCATTCACCCCTCCACTTT

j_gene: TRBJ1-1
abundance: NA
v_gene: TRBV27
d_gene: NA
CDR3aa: CASKIYGRNTEAFF
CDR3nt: TGTGCCAGCAAAATTTACGGACGGAACACTGAAGCTTTCTTT